The 24 T cell receptor beta chains below come from one sample, sequenced in a study of blood T cells in healthy people across ages. It was with a sample-barcoded 5' primer and a J-beta primer mix that a second PCR of about 7 to 12 cycles was run. TCRdb processed the 5' RACE reads anew with MiXCR; each CDR3 protein has one entry. The data show some 1.4 million distinct CDR3 sequences, approximately 40% seen once. Input material: blood. Receptors originate from a young woman in good health.

This clonotype was seen many times. CDR3: CSARAGEPYEQYF. The CDR3 bases are TGCAGTGCTAGAGCAGGGGAGCCCTACGAGCAGTACTTC. J is TRBJ2-7 and V is TRBV20-1; the D gene is possibly TRBD1 (6 bases). The germline gives CDR1 DFQATT, CDR2 SNEGSKA (reference sequence). Trimming stripped 1 base from V and 2 bases from J, with 9 bases between. The CDR3 runs 13 residues.

There are a few counts of this clonotype. The V gene is TRBV9, the J gene TRBJ2-7; 10 positions match TRBD1. The CDR3 contains 15 residues. The V gene's germline CDR1 is SGDLS and CDR2 YYNGEE. The V gene end was trimmed by 4 bases and the J gene end by 0 bases; junction bases not matched to a gene: 4. CDR3 in amino acids: CASSTRTGGSYEQYF. The DNA of the CDR3 is TGTGCCAGCAGCACACGGACAGGGGGCTCCTACGAGCAGTACTTC.

This clonotype was seen more than once but under ten times. The rearrangement links TRBV11-2 to TRBJ1-1; D not certain. This CDR3 is 13 amino acids long. Germline CDR1 SGHAT, CDR2 FQNNGV. V lost 5 bases, J lost 4 bases, and 11 bases lay in between. CDR3 protein: CASSARRATEAFF. CDR3 nucleotides: TGTGCCAGCAGCGCCCGGAGGGCCACTGAAGCTTTCTTT.

V and J are TRBV5-1 and TRBJ1-2; 10 positions match TRBD1. Losses at the gene ends were 0 bases for V and 8 bases for J; bases not matched to a gene: 7. The CDR3 is 15 residues long. Germline V gene lookup returns CDR1 SGHRS and CDR2 YFSETQ. The DNA for the CDR3 is TGCGCCAGCAGCTTGGTCAGCGACAGGGGGCAAGGCTACACCTTC. Its protein product is CASSLVSDRGQGYTF.

The rearrangement uses TRBV3-1 and TRBJ2-1; possibly TRBD2 for D (6 bases). The last part of the DNA fits TRBJ2-7 better; the J call may be wrong. The germline V gene encodes CDR1 LGHDT and CDR2 YNNKEL (reference sequence). There are 12 residues in the CDR3. As DNA, the CDR3 is TGTGCCAGCAGCCCGGACTACAATGAGCAGTACTTC. Protein product: CASSPDYNEQYF.

The V call is TRBV20-1, the J call TRBJ1-5; TRBD1 might be the D (5 bases). Germline V gives CDR1 DFQATT, CDR2 SNEGSKA (reference sequence). The V end lost 6 bases, the J end lost 0 bases, and 21 bases lay between the germline ends. The CDR3 has 17 amino acids. The chain's CDR3 is CSAPGRQGAYSNQPQHF. DNA of the CDR3: TGCAGTGCCCCCGGCCGGCAGGGAGCTTATAGCAATCAGCCCCAGCATTTT.

This chain connects TRBV10-3 to TRBJ2-3; TRBD2 agrees at 8 bases. The V gene end was trimmed by 10 bases and the J gene end by 1 base; junction bases not matched to a gene: 7. The CDR3 length is 14 residues. The germline CDR1 and CDR2 sequences are ENHRY and SYGVKD. CDR3 amino acids: CATREAGGTDTQYF. CDR3 DNA: TGTGCCACCCGGGAAGCGGGGGGCACAGATACGCAGTATTTT.

The CDR3 DNA sequence: TGTGCCACCAGCAGAGATCTATCAGGGGAGGAGCTGTTTTTT. Its translation: CATSRDLSGEELFF. The chain combines TRBV15 with TRBJ2-2; D is possibly TRBD1 (6 bases). Trimming cost V 0 bases and J 10 bases, with 12 bases left between them. Germline CDR1 is LNHNV and CDR2 is YYDKDF (reference sequence). The CDR3 loop spans 14 amino acids.

The rearrangement links TRBV29-1 to TRBJ1-1, with D uncertain. This CDR3 comprises 10 residues. Germline values: CDR1 SQVTM, CDR2 ANQGSEA. V was cut by 6 bases and J by 4 bases, with 6 bases left in between. CDR3 in DNA: TGCAGCGTCCAGCTCACTGAAGCTTTCTTT. Translating gives CSVQLTEAFF.

The gene calls are TRBV6-1 and TRBJ2-1; 7 positions match TRBD1. This CDR3 is 15 amino acids long. Germline-derived CDR1 and CDR2 are MNHNS and SASEGT. Trimming took 4 bases from V and 3 from J; bases not matched to a gene: 6. The CDR3 DNA sequence: TGTGCCAGCAGTGGCGCAGGGGGTCTCTACAATGAGCAGTTCTTC. This sequence encodes CASSGAGGLYNEQFF.

This clonotype was observed a few times. The chain recombines TRBV2 with TRBJ2-7; a possible D gene is TRBD2 (6 bases). CDR3 size: 15 residues. V gave up 3 bases and J gave up 2 bases, with 14 bases separating them. Germline values: CDR1 SNHLY, CDR2 FYNNEI. Here the CDR3 DNA reads TGTGCCAGCAGTGATTGGGACTCGGTTACCTACGAGCAGTACTTC. The encoded protein is CASSDWDSVTYEQYF.

The rearrangement uses TRBV18 and TRBJ2-4; TRBD1 aligns across 9 bases. The assigned J gene may be wrong: the sequence end matches TRBJ2-7 better. This CDR3 is built from 13 residues. The germline V gene has CDR1 KGHSH and CDR2 LQKENI. The CDR3 nucleotides read TGTGCCAGCTCGCTTAGGACAGGGGCCGAGCAGTACTTC. As protein: CASSLRTGAEQYF.

This chain connects TRBV29-1 to TRBJ1-5; D uncertain. The CDR3 is 15 residues long. Germline V gene lookup returns CDR1 SQVTM and CDR2 ANQGSEA. Trimming stripped 5 bases from V and 3 bases from J, with 17 bases between. CDR3 bases: TGCAGCGTTTATCTAGGCGATTCTTCCAATCAGCCCCAGCATTTT. Translation gives CSVYLGDSSNQPQHF.

This clonotype was observed a handful of times. V usage is TRBV4-1 and J usage is TRBJ2-3, with D possibly being TRBD2 (5 bases). The CDR3 is made up of 15 amino acids. The V end lost 0 bases, the J end lost 6 bases, and 13 bases lay between the germline ends. Germline V gives CDR1 MGHRA, CDR2 YSYEKL. The CDR3 reads CASSQDTTRTDTQYF. For the CDR3, the DNA is TGCGCCAGCAGCCAAGACACCACTAGAACGGATACGCAGTATTTT.

This sequence joins TRBV5-1 and TRBJ2-3; TRBD2 matches at 9 bases. Looked up from germline, CDR1 is SGHRS and CDR2 is YFSETQ. The CDR3 runs 18 residues. J lost 2 bases, V lost 3 bases, and 13 bases had no gene match. The DNA of the CDR3 is TGCGCCAGCAGCTCCTCGTTGCGGGAGGGCCGAGACACAGATACGCAGTATTTT. This gives the protein CASSSSLREGRDTDTQYF. The variable domain in full, completed from reference TRBV5-1 and TRBJ2-3, reads KAGVTQTPRYLIKTRGQQVTLSCSPISGHRSVSWYQQTPGQGLQFLFEYFSETQRNKGNFPGRFSGRQFSNSRSEMNVSTLELGDSALYLCASSSSLREGRDTDTQYFGPGTRLTVL.

This clonotype was seen a handful of times. The chain combines TRBV20-1 with TRBJ1-2, with a weak D call TRBD1 (6 bases). Germline-derived CDR1 and CDR2 are DFQATT and SNEGSKA (reference sequence). The CDR3 is made up of 13 amino acids. Trimming cost V 4 bases and J 4 bases, with 13 bases left between them. CDR3 sequence reads: CSATYRVGYGYTF. As DNA, the CDR3 is TGCAGTGCTACTTACAGGGTGGGCTATGGCTACACCTTC.

The chain carries TRBV6-2 or TRBV6-3 and TRBJ2-1; 12 bases are a match to TRBD2. Losses at the gene ends were 8 bases for V and 10 bases for J; bases not matched to a gene: 6. The CDR3 contains 13 residues. From germline, CDR1 is MNHEY and CDR2 SVGEGT. The CDR3 coding sequence is TGTGCCAGCCGTCCCGGACTAGCGGGGGAGCAGTTCTTC. Translating gives CASRPGLAGEQFF.

The gene calls are TRBV27 and TRBJ2-7, with a possible D match to TRBD2 (6 bases). CDR1 MNHEY and CDR2 SMNVEV come from the germline V gene (reference sequence). CDR3 size: 13 residues. With 11 bases removed from V and 6 bases from J, the gap between germline ends came to 20 bases. CDR3 in DNA: TGTGCCGGCGGACCGGCGGGATGGGGCGAGCAGTACTTC. Residues: CAGGPAGWGEQYF.

The chain employs TRBV6-5 and TRBJ2-7, with TRBD1 identical over 9 bases. J was trimmed by 6 bases and V by 8 bases; bases with no gene match: 14. Germline CDR1 and CDR2: MNHEY and SVGAGI. The CDR3 runs 15 residues. The chain's CDR3 is CASRSTGQGVSEQYF. CDR3 sequence (DNA): TGTGCCAGCCGATCTACGGGACAGGGTGTGTCCGAGCAGTACTTC.

This clonotype has more than one count but fewer than ten. This chain links TRBV9 with TRBJ2-3; D possibly corresponds to TRBD2 (5 bases). The CDR3 has 14 residues. V dropped 0 bases and J dropped 5 bases, with 10 bases sitting between them. Germline V lookup: CDR1 SGDLS, CDR2 YYNGEE. CDR3 region: CASSVGDRGDTQYF. DNA of the CDR3: TGTGCCAGCAGCGTAGGAGACCGGGGAGATACGCAGTATTTT.

In its sample, this clonotype was seen a few times. The chain uses TRBV15 and TRBJ1-5; D gene unclear. The CDR3 has 16 residues. V lost 1 base, J lost 5 bases, and 15 bases lay in between. Germline V CDR1 and CDR2: LNHNV, YYDKDF (reference sequence). The CDR3 sequence is CATSRVWSAGDQPQHF. The DNA for the CDR3 is TGTGCCACCAGCAGAGTTTGGAGCGCTGGCGATCAGCCCCAGCATTTT.

This clonotype has only one observation. This rearrangement joins TRBV6-5 to TRBJ2-5; 7 nucleotides align to TRBD1. From germline, CDR1 is MNHEY and CDR2 SVGAGI. The CDR3 sequence is 15 residues long. Germline trimming cut 5 bases from V and 1 base from J; bases unmatched to any gene: 7. The CDR3 here is CASSPIGTAQETQYF. The CDR3 DNA reads TGTGCCAGCAGTCCCATTGGGACAGCCCAAGAGACCCAGTACTTC.

In its sample, this clonotype was seen a few times. This chain joins TRBV7-8 and TRBJ1-1, with D possibly being TRBD1 (5 bases). This CDR3 has 14 residues. V gave up 7 bases and J gave up 1 base, with 13 bases separating them. Germline V gene lookup returns CDR1 SGHVS and CDR2 FQNEAQ. CDR3 loop: CASTAPGTNTEAFF. CDR3 bases: TGTGCCAGCACCGCGCCCGGGACGAACACTGAAGCTTTCTTT.

About this clonotype itself: A junction boundary mismatches the germline segment, possibly from a read error. This rearrangement joins TRBV28 to TRBJ1-3; tentatively, D is TRBD1 (6 bases). The germline gives CDR1 MDHEN, CDR2 SYDVKM. CDR3 length: 13 residues. The CDR3 region has the DNA TGTGCCAGCACTTTAGGACAGCGAAACACCATATATTTT. Translated: CASTLGQRNTIYF.